This note documents a single T cell receptor (beta chain) sequence. CDR1 is SGHRS and CDR2 is YFSETQ in the germline V gene. The CDR3 contains 15 residues. Alongside a J-beta primer mix, a sample-barcoded 5' primer served in a second PCR lasting about 6 to 11 cycles. TCRdb independently ran MiXCR on the 5' RACE reads; one entry per CDR3 protein. The data show about 730,000 distinct CDR3 sequences, 43% seen once. This sample was included in a study of blood T cells in healthy people across ages. The chain combines TRBV5-1 with TRBJ2-4; 9 nucleotides line up with TRBD1. Matching the DNA end better, TRBJ2-7 makes the J call doubtful. The sequenced sample was blood. This sequence originates from a woman in her fifties or sixties in good health. The CDR3 nucleotides are TGCGCCAGCAGCCACGGACAGGGGACTTACTACGAGCAGTACTTC. Its protein is CASSHGQGTYYEQYF.